This is a list of T cell receptor beta chains from one sample in a study of cytomegalovirus exposure and HLA in healthy donors. Only in-frame clones appear in the TCRdb table, and some are missing; sequencing was by immunoSEQ multiplex PCR. The sample yields under 200,000 clones, around 80% seen once. The source material was PBMCs. These receptors all stem from a male donor in good health and CMV-seropositive. Each CDR3 is given with its conserved first and last residue. Each record gives: J gene, V gene, D gene, CDR3 protein. The D gene is left open where the match is weak.

>TRBJ2-2|TRBV10-3|.
CAISESESGSGELFF
>TRBJ2-5|TRBV11-3|TRBD2
CASSPGTSVQETQYF
>TRBJ1-1|TRBV10-3|.
CAISGQNTEAFF
>TRBJ1-5|TRBV15|.
CATSRDDSDQPQHF
>TRBJ2-7|TRBV2|.
CASSEVEGSYEQYF
>TRBJ1-2|TRBV7-8|.
CASSLIGREDDGYTF
>TRBJ2-3|TRBV25-1|TRBD2
CASSETGGWADTQYF
>TRBJ1-1|TRBV7-9|TRBD1
CASSLVVPGGRNTEAFF
>TRBJ2-7|TRBV21-1|.
CASSNRGRSHSYEQYF
>TRBJ2-2|TRBV9|TRBD2
CASSVGGGTGELFF
>TRBJ2-2|TRBV28|.
CASRRLSTGELFF
>TRBJ1-3|TRBV9|TRBD1
CASSWTGKYSGNTIYF
>TRBJ1-4|TRBV4-1|TRBD1
CASSHLWDRGVATNEKLFF
>TRBJ2-7|TRBV7-7|.
CASSLAASSYEQYF
>TRBJ2-1|TRBV9|.
CASSVVSGNYNEQFF
>TRBJ2-7|TRBV2|.
CASSGTTLLEQYF
>TRBJ2-5|TRBV27|TRBD2
CASSLTSGPQETQYF
>TRBJ2-1|TRBV29-1|.
CSGCTPAENNEQFF
>TRBJ1-2|TRBV27|.
CASSFKAIGGRATLF
>TRBJ2-1|TRBV11-2|.
CASSLEEGLYLYNEQFF
>TRBJ1-4|TRBV30|.
CAWSGQFEKLFF
>TRBJ2-5|TRBV25-1|.
CASSESGFEETQYF
>TRBJ1-2|TRBV6-4|.
CASGTGVGTEGYTF
>TRBJ2-7|TRBV30|.
CAWSGGRVAPYEQYF
>TRBJ2-1|TRBV2|TRBD2
CASTGGTYNEQFF
>TRBJ1-3|TRBV6-1|.
CASTPTGSGNTIYF
>TRBJ2-2|TRBV19|.
CASKGTGETGELFF
>TRBJ2-3|TRBV9|.
CASSVVLSTDTQYF
>TRBJ2-7|TRBV6-5|TRBD1
CASSPRTGGHEQYF
>TRBJ1-5|TRBV12-5|.
CASGLPRWPQHF
>TRBJ1-1|TRBV7-9|.
CASSFTGNTEAFF
>TRBJ1-2|TRBV11-2|.
CASSFDRRGDYGYTF
>TRBJ2-7|TRBV11-2|TRBD2
CASSLAGTRTYEQYF
>TRBJ2-1|TRBV9|TRBD2
CASSVASGVVNEQFF
>TRBJ2-2|TRBV29-1|.
CSAPRGTGELFF
>TRBJ2-6|TRBV10-3|.
CAISESLSGANVLTF
>TRBJ2-5|TRBV7-2|.
CASSPGQGRVETQYF
>TRBJ2-7|TRBV9|TRBD2
CASSVSAGRAYEQYF
>TRBJ2-7|TRBV11-2|.
CASSFAGTPTYEQYF
>TRBJ2-4|TRBV4-2|TRBD2
CASSQVLAGAKNIQYF
>.|TRBV5-1|.
CASSLGVDSTYEQYF
>TRBJ1-3|TRBV5-5|TRBD1
CASSKGTALGNTIYF